This T cell receptor (beta chain) was identified in a study of blood T cell repertoires in COVID-19. Study-level background: COVID-19 samples, acute and convalescent, were from the United States, Italy and Spain. PBMCs, B-cell-depleted T cells, or T cells were the source of the cDNA or gDNA that made up the material.

Trimming removed 3 bases at V and 2 bases at J, with 13 bases between. The CDR3 is 15 residues long. CDR1 is LNHDA and CDR2 is SQIVND in the germline V gene (reference sequence). Profiled with immunoSEQ multiplex PCR; TCRdb holds only in-frame clones, not every one. The data contain fewer than 500,000 clones, around 91% of them seen just once; the ten biggest clones take up 1.1%. Participants had their cohort set by participant-reported clinical history. Recovered participants had two consecutive negative NP/OP PCR tests, healthcare professional clearance, or symptom resolution. This chain connects TRBV19 to TRBJ2-5, with D possibly TRBD1 on 6 matching bases. This clonotype originated in a man aged 30-40 years who had recovered from COVID-19. Sequenced input: PBMCs or T cells enriched from blood (not recorded which). Here the CDR3 reads CASSMTTGRQETQYF. DNA of the CDR3: TGTGCCAGTAGTATGACAACAGGGCGTCAAGAGACCCAGTACTTC.